This T cell receptor (beta chain) was profiled in a study of T cells in localized non-small cell lung cancer. Study-level points and caveats: Appearances in adjacent lung were noted for a median roughly 50 of the top 100 tumor clones. Uninvolved adjacent lung showed the highest T cell clonality, exceeding tumor.

Germline CDR1 WSHSY, CDR2 SAAADI. V dropped 6 bases and J dropped 3 bases, with 9 bases sitting between them. The CDR3 extends over 13 amino acids. Clones were sequenced by immunoSEQ multiplex PCR, and TCRdb holds only the in-frame ones, with some missing. The sample contains 30,000 to 40,000 clones, roughly 87% of which appear only once. About this clone: Antigen specificity is unknown.

This receptor was identified in a male donor at least 60 years old with stage III squamous cell lung carcinoma. The input for sequencing was peripheral blood, taken before any cancer treatment. This chain connects TRBV10-2 to TRBJ1-3, with D unresolved. CDR3 DNA: TGCGCCAGCAGCCTCAACCTTGGAAACACCATATATTTT. Residues: CASSLNLGNTIYF.